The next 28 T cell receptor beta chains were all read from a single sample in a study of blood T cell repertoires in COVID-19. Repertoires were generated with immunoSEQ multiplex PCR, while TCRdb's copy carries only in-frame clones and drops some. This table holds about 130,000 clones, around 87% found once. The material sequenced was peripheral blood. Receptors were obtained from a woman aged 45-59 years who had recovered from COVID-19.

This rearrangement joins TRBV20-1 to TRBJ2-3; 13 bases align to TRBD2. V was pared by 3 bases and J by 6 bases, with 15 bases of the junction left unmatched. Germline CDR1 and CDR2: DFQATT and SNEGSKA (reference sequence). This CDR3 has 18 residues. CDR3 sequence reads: CSASPAALAGGQGDTQYF. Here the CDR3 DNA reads TGCAGTGCTAGTCCCGCGGCACTAGCGGGGGGGCAAGGGGATACGCAGTATTTT.

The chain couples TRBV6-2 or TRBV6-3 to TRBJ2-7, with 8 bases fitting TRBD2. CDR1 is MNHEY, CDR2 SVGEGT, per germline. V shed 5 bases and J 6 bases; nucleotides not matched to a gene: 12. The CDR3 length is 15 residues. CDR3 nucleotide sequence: TGTGCCAGCAGTACATCAGGCGGGAGGCACAGCGAGCAGTACTTC. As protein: CASSTSGGRHSEQYF.

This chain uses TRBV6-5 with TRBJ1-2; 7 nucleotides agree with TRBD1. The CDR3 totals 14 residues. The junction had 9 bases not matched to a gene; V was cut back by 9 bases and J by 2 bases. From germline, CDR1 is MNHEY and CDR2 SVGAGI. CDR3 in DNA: TGTGCCAGTCATACGCCGGGACAGAACTATGGCTACACCTTC. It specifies CASHTPGQNYGYTF.

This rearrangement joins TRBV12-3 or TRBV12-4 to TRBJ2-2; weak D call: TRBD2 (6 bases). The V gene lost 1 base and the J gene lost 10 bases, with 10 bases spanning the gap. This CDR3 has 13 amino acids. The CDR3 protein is CASSLVAGKELFF. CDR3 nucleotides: TGTGCCAGCAGTTTAGTCGCGGGGAAGGAGCTGTTTTTT.

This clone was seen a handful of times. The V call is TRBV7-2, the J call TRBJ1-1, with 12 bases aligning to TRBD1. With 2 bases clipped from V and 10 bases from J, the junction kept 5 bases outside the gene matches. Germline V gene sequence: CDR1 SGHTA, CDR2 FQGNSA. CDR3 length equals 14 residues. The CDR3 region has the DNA TGTGCCAGCAGCTTATTGGGACAGGGGGCAGGAGCTTTCTTT. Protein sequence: CASSLLGQGAGAFF. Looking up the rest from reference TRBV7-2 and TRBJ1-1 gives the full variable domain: GAGVSQSPSNKVTEKGKDVELRCDPISGHTALYWYRQSLGQGLEFLIYFQGNSAPDKSGLPSDRFSAERTGGSVSTLTIQRTQQEDSAVYLCASSLLGQGAGAFFGQGTRLTVV.

The CDR3 protein is CASSTQASYEQYF. The CDR3 DNA follows: TGCGCCAGCAGCACCCAGGCCTCCTACGAGCAGTACTTC. The chain uses TRBV4-3 and TRBJ2-7, with D uncertain. Germline-derived CDR1 and CDR2 are LGHNA and YSLEER. The CDR3 sequence is 13 residues long. Trimming stripped 5 bases from V and 0 bases from J, with 8 bases between.

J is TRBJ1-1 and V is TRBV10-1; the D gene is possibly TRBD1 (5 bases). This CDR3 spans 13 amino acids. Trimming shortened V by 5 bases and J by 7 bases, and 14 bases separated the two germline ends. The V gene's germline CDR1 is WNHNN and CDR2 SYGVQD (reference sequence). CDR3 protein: CASSLSGYDEAFF. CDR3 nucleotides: TGCGCCAGCAGTCTCTCAGGGTATGATGAAGCTTTCTTT.

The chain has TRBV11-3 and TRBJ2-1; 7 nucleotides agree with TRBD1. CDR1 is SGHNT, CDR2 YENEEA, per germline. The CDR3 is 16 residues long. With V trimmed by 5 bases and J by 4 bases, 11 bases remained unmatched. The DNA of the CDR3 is TGTGCCAGCAGCCTAAATACGGGACAGCTATACAATGAGCAGTTCTTC. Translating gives CASSLNTGQLYNEQFF.

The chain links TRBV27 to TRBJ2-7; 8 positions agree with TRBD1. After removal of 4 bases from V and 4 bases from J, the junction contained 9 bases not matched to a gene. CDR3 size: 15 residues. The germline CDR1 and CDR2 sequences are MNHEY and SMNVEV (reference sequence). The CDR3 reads CASSSPGQGAYEQYF. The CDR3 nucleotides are TGTGCCAGCAGTTCGCCCGGGCAGGGGGCTTACGAGCAGTACTTC.

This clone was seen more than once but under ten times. CDR3 DNA: TGCGCCAGCAGCTTGGTTCCACTGTCAAAGAACACCGGGGAGCTGTTTTTT. Translating gives CASSLVPLSKNTGELFF. V usage is TRBV5-1 and J usage is TRBJ2-2, with D hard to call. There are 17 residues in the CDR3. The germline V and J ends were trimmed by 0 bases and 1 base, with 13 bases remaining between them. Germline CDR1 SGHRS, CDR2 YFSETQ.

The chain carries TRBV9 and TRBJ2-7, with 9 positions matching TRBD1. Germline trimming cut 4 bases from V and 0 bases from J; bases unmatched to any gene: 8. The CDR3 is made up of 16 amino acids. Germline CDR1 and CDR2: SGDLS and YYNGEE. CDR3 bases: TGTGCCAGCAGCCGTTTCGAGACAGGGGGCTCCTACGAGCAGTACTTC. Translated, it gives CASSRFETGGSYEQYF.

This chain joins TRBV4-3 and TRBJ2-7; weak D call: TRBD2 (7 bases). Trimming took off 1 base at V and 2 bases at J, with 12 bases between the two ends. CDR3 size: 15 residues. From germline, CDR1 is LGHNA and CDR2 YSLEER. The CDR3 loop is CASSQGSGTTYEQYF. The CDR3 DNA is TGCGCCAGCAGCCAAGGCAGCGGGACAACCTACGAGCAGTACTTC.

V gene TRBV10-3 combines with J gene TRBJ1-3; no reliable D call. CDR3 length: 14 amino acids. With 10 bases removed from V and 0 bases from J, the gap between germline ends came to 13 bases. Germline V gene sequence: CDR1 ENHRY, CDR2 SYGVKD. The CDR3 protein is CATSSGLSGNTIYF. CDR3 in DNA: TGTGCCACGTCCTCTGGGCTCTCTGGAAACACCATATATTTT.

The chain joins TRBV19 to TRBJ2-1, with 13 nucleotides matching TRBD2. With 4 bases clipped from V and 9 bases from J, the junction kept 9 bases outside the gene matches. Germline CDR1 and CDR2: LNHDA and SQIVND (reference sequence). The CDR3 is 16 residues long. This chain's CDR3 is CASSTRTSGRDGEQFF. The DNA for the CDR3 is TGTGCCAGTAGTACCCGGACTAGCGGGAGAGATGGTGAGCAGTTCTTC.

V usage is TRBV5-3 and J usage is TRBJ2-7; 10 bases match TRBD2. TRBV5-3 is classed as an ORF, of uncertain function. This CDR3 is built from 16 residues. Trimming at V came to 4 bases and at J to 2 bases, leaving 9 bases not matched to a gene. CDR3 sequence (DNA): TGTGCCAGAAGCCAGTCCGAGCGGGAGGGGACCTACGAGCAGTACTTC. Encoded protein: CARSQSEREGTYEQYF.

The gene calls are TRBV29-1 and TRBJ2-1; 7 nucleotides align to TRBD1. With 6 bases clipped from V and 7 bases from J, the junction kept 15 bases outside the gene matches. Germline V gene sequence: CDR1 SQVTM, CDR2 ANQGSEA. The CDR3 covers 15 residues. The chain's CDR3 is CSVRKQGSRTNEQFF. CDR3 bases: TGCAGCGTCCGGAAACAGGGGTCCCGTACGAATGAGCAGTTCTTC.

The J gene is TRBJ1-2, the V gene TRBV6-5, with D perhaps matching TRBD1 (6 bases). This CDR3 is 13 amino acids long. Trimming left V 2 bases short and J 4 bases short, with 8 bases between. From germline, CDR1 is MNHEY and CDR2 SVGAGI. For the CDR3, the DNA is TGTGCCAGCAGTTACGGACAGTCCTATGGCTACACCTTC. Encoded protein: CASSYGQSYGYTF.

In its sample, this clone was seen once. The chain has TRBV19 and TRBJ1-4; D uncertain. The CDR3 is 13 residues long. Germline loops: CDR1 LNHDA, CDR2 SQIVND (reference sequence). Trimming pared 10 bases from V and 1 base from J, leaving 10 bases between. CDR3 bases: TGTGCCACCGGCCGCGGAACTAATGAAAAACTGTTTTTT. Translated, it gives CATGRGTNEKLFF. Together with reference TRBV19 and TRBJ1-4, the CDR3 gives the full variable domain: DGGITQSPKYLFRKEGQNVTLSCEQNLNHDAMYWYRQDPGQGLRLIYYSQIVNDFQKGDIAEGYSVSREKKESFPLTVTSAQKNPTAFYLCATGRGTNEKLFFGSGTQLSVL.

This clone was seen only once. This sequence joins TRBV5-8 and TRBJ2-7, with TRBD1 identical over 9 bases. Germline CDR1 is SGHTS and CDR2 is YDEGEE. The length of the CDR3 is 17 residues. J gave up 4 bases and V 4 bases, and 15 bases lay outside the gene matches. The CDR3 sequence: CASSLLGTGTLGYEQYF. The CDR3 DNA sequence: TGTGCCAGCAGCCTTCTCGGGACAGGGACTTTGGGGTACGAGCAGTACTTC.

The CDR3 DNA is TGTGCCAGTAGTATATACCCAGGGGCGAACACCGGGGAGCTGTTTTTT. The encoded protein is CASSIYPGANTGELFF. J is TRBJ2-2 and V is TRBV19; weak D call: TRBD1 (6 bases). Trimming removed 2 bases at V and 0 bases at J, with 10 bases between. The CDR3 has 16 residues. Germline loops: CDR1 LNHDA, CDR2 SQIVND (reference sequence).

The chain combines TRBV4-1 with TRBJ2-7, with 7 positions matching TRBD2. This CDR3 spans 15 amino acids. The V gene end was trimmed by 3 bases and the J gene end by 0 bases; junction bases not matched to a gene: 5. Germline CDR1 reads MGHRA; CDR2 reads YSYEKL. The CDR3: CASSQGRAISYEQYF. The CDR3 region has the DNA TGCGCCAGCAGCCAGGGGAGGGCTATCTCCTACGAGCAGTACTTC.

The CDR3 reads CASGTWDRGPEQFF. In DNA, the CDR3 is TGTGCCAGCGGTACTTGGGACAGGGGCCCTGAGCAGTTCTTC. This chain links TRBV2 with TRBJ2-1, with TRBD1 matching over 10 bases. Germline V lookup: CDR1 SNHLY, CDR2 FYNNEI. This CDR3 spans 14 amino acids. J lost 9 bases, V lost 8 bases, and 10 bases had no gene match.

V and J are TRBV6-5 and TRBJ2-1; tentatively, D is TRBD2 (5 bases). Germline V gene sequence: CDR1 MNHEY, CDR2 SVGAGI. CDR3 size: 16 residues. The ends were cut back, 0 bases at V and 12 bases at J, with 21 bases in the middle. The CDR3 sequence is CASSYSLAALGNGQFF. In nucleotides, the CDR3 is TGTGCCAGCAGTTACTCTCTAGCTGCTCTGGGAAACGGGCAGTTCTTC.

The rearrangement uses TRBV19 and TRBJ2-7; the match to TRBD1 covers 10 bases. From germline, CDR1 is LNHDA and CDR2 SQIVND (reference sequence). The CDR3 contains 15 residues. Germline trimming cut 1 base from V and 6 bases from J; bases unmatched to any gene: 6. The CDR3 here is CASSIVGQGVVEQYF. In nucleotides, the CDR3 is TGTGCCAGTAGTATAGTAGGACAGGGGGTTGTCGAGCAGTACTTC.

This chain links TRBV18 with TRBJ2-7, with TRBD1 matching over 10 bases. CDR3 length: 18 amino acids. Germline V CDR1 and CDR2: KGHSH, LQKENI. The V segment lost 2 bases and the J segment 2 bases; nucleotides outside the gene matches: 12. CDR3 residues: CASSPNGGQGIRPYEQYF. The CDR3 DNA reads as TGTGCCAGCTCACCAAACGGGGGACAGGGGATTAGGCCCTACGAGCAGTACTTC.

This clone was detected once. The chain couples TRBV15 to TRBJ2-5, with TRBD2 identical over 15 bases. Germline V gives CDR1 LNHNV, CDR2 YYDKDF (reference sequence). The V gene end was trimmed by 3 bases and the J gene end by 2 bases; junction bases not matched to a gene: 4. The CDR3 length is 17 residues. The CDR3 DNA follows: TGTGCCACCAGCAGGGGACTAGCGGGAGGCGATCAAGAGACCCAGTACTTC. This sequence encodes CATSRGLAGGDQETQYF. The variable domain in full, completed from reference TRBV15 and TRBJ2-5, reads DAMVIQNPRYQVTQFGKPVTLSCSQTLNHNVMYWYQQKSSQAPKLLFHYYDKDFNNEADTPDNFQSRRPNTSFCFLDIRSPGLGDTAMYLCATSRGLAGGDQETQYFGPGTRLLVL.

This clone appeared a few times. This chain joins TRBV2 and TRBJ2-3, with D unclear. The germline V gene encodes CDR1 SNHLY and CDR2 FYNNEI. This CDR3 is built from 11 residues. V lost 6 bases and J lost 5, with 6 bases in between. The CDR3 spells CASSLEDTQYF. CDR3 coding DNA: TGTGCCAGCAGCCTAGAAGATACGCAGTATTTT. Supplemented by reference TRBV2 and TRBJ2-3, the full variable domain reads EPEVTQTPSHQVTQMGQEVILRCVPISNHLYFYWYRQILGQKVEFLVSFYNNEISEKSEIFDDQFSVERPDGSNFTLKIRSTKLEDSAMYFCASSLEDTQYFGPGTRLTVL.

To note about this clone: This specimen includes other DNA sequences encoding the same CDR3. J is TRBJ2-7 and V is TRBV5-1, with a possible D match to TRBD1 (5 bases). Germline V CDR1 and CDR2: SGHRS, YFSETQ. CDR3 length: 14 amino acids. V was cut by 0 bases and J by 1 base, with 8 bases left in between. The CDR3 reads CASSLEAGSYEQYF. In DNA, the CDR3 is TGCGCCAGCAGCTTGGAGGCAGGGTCCTACGAGCAGTACTTC.